This entry is about one T cell receptor (beta chain). Its target antigen remains unknown. Nothing much larger sits one base from this clone, and base qualities are not available. Relative to germline, V is 6 bases shorter and J is 0 bases shorter, with 9 bases between their ends. CDR1 ENHRY and CDR2 SYGVKD were looked up in the germline V gene. The CDR3 holds 14 amino acids from the cysteine to the phenylalanine. Only the CDR3 DNA stays, 42 bases, in frame from base 1. At diagnosis, tumor, uninvolved tumor-adjacent lung and peripheral blood were collected and then preserved as a mix of FFPE and fresh-frozen material. Blood samples were analyzed as peripheral blood mononuclear cells for TCR repertoire profiling. This sample is part of a study of T cells in localized non-small cell lung cancer (dated by TCRdb to the early 2020s). Broadly, across the study: The study examined T cell repertoires in 200 to 300 patients with early-stage NSCLC and compared tumors with uninvolved tumor-adjacent lungs. All 240 or so NSCLC patients in the cohort were treatment-naive and had localized lung tumors that were resected. Of the NSCLC patients, fewer than 150 were male and about a hundred were female, and the mean age was around 66 years.

TCR beta CDR3 regions were sequenced from DNA using the immunoSEQ Assay. In the source study's methods: To compute T cell density, TCR beta template counts were normalized to usable DNA, which was estimated by amplifying housekeeping genes. Richness was estimated using the preseqR package, with extrapolation to 400,000 templates for PBMC samples and to 120,000 templates for tissue samples. Clonality was defined by subtracting Pielou's evenness from one. To identify tissue-enriched TCRs, differential abundance testing was run on productive amino-acid clonotypes with a minimum total count of 5 and an alpha of 0.1. The Jaccard Index and the Morisita Overlap Index were used to measure how much the repertoires overlapped between compartments. GLIPH grouped TCR beta CDR3s together with public tetramer-defined viral CDR3s, and a viral motif had to include at least three viral sequences and also show V-gene enrichment. Held by TCRdb, this immuneACCESS table contains in-frame sequences only and omits some clones. Under half of the omission traces to an unresolved V gene where checked; the cause of the rest is unknown. V, J and clone size are those of that table, while D and trimming were read from the DNA. In all, the sample holds around 25,000 clones, and 80% to 95% of those were seen once. The ten largest clonotypes hold over 12% of the sample.

What the study reported, not specific to this receptor: A median of around 57 of the top 100 tumor clones were detected in paired uninvolved adjacent lung, and 25 to 35 of these tumor clones were also found among the top 100 clones of the paired uninvolved adjacent lung. Because multi-region sequencing of the tumors was not done, intratumor heterogeneity could not be ruled out. Higher blood T cell density associated with longer overall survival, while higher adjacent-lung clonality associated with shorter survival. The highest T cell clonality was observed in uninvolved tumor-adjacent lung, where clonality exceeded that of tumor, suggesting that antigenic responses were more focused in uninvolved tumor-adjacent lung. Since the design was exploratory, TCR variables were selected using unadjusted p-values with no false-discovery rate correction.

Sample: peripheral blood, taken before any cancer treatment. This clonotype originated in a man between 40 and 70 years old with stage III squamous cell lung carcinoma. Recombination joined TRBV10-3 with TRBJ1-3, with TRBD1 as a weak D call on 6 bases. The nucleotides are TGTGCCATCAGGGACAGCAACTCTGGAAACACCATATATTTT. This codes for CAIRDSNSGNTIYF.